A single sample is the source of the 27 T cell receptor beta chains below, sequenced in a study of regulatory T cells in long-lasting Graves disease. The time point denotes: newly diagnosed GD, antithyroid drugs for less than 3 months. TCR sequences were obtained from RNA taken from PBMCs. Arm-PCR of CDR3 regions and iRepertoire HTBI primers were the basis on which TCR beta libraries were built. TCRdb passed the multiplex PCR reads through MiXCR, listing each CDR3 protein once. Of about 540,000 distinct CDR3 sequences listed, roughly 14% were seen once; the top ten hold under 10%. In addition, the sample was reused for a study of T cells in Graves' hyperthyroidism and ophthalmopathy.

The source was peripheral blood mononuclear cells (PBMCs), collected at new diagnosis, from a patient treated with antithyroid drugs. The receptors were gathered from a young man with Graves disease.

CDR3 DNA: TGTGCCACCAGCCTCCCGGGGAACAGATTGGACTATGGCTACACCTTC. The encoded protein is CATSLPGNRLDYGYTF. The chain combines TRBV15 with TRBJ1-2; no definite D call. This CDR3 is built from 16 residues. CDR1 is LNHNV and CDR2 is YYDKDF in the germline V gene (reference sequence). V lost 5 bases and J 3 bases, leaving 19 bases between the germline ends.

At least ten counts were recorded for this clonotype. This chain links TRBV24-1 with TRBJ2-2; D possibly corresponds to TRBD1 (5 bases). CDR3 size: 15 residues. Germline loops: CDR1 KGHDR, CDR2 SFDVKD. The V end was cut by 9 bases, the J end by 0 bases, with 13 bases between. The CDR3 nucleotides read TGTGCCACCGGCCGAGGACATACGAACACCGGGGAGCTGTTTTTT. Protein product: CATGRGHTNTGELFF.

The chain uses TRBV28 and TRBJ1-5, with a possible D match to TRBD1 (5 bases). Trimming removed 3 bases from V and 1 base from J, with 10 bases in between. This CDR3 has 15 residues. Germline V gives CDR1 MDHEN, CDR2 SYDVKM. CDR3 DNA: TGTGCCAGCAGTTTGCCCCGGGACAGCAATCAGCCCCAGCATTTT. Translation: CASSLPRDSNQPQHF.

This clonotype was counted many times. The chain joins TRBV5-5 to TRBJ2-5, with D possibly matching TRBD2 (6 bases). Between the trimmed V and J ends, which lost 3 bases and 5 bases, there was a span of 20 bases. The CDR3 is 16 residues long. CDR1 and CDR2 (germline): SGHKS, YYEKEE (reference sequence). The CDR3 here is CASSYSRRAFLETQYF. The DNA for the CDR3 is TGTGCCAGCAGCTACTCACGGAGGGCGTTCTTGGAGACCCAGTACTTC.

This clonotype was observed many times. The chain uses TRBV28 and TRBJ2-7; the D call may be TRBD1 or TRBD2 (5 bases each). Germline CDR1 is MDHEN and CDR2 is SYDVKM. Trimming removed 2 bases from V and 3 bases from J, with 11 bases in between. CDR3 length equals 14 residues. The CDR3 DNA follows: TGTGCCAGCAGTTTAAAGGGACCCCTCTACGAGCAGTACTTC. It specifies CASSLKGPLYEQYF.

This clonotype has at least ten counts. The gene calls are TRBV6-9 and TRBJ1-2, with 9 bases identical to TRBD1. The V and J ends lost 3 bases and 5 bases, in that order; junction bases with no gene match: 13. The CDR3 has 17 residues. The germline V gene encodes CDR1 MNHGY and CDR2 SVAAGI. The CDR3 sequence: CASSYLGQGDPGYGYTF. The CDR3 DNA is TGTGCCAGCAGTTACTTGGGACAGGGCGACCCTGGGTATGGCTACACCTTC.

This clonotype has more than one count but fewer than ten. This sequence joins TRBV20-1 and TRBJ2-1, with D possibly matching TRBD1 (6 bases). The ends were cut back, 5 bases at V and 12 bases at J, with 17 bases in the middle. The CDR3 covers 12 residues. CDR1 and CDR2 (germline): DFQATT, SNEGSKA (reference sequence). The CDR3 is CSAPYRDTGQFF. The CDR3 coding sequence is TGCAGTGCTCCTTACCGGGACACAGGGCAGTTCTTC.

This clonotype was observed a handful of times. The genes are TRBV5-1 and TRBJ2-7; 7 bases map to TRBD1. V lost 4 bases, J lost 0 bases, and 7 bases stayed unmatched. The germline V gene encodes CDR1 SGHRS and CDR2 YFSETQ. This CDR3 has 15 amino acids. The CDR3 sequence: CASSPTGSFSYEQYF. CDR3 sequence (DNA): TGCGCCAGCAGCCCGACAGGGTCTTTCTCCTACGAGCAGTACTTC.

This clonotype occurred many times. The J gene is TRBJ2-1, the V gene TRBV6-1; possibly TRBD1 or TRBD2 for D (5 bases each). V lost 5 bases to trimming and J lost 8 bases, with 19 bases between them. This CDR3 comprises 15 residues. CDR1 is MNHNS, CDR2 SASEGT, per germline. In DNA form, the CDR3 reads TGTGCCAGCAGTACTAGGGACGGGCGGTTTCATGAGCAGTTCTTC. This translates into CASSTRDGRFHEQFF.

This chain links TRBV20-1 with TRBJ2-1; the match to TRBD2 covers 11 bases. This CDR3 has 16 amino acids. Germline CDR1 DFQATT, CDR2 SNEGSKA (reference sequence). Trimming cost V 7 bases and J 3 bases; bases outside gene matches: 11. CDR3 DNA sequence: TGCAGTGGGTACGACACACTAGCGGGGGACTACAATGAGCAGTTCTTC. This translates into CSGYDTLAGDYNEQFF.

This chain joins TRBV5-1 and TRBJ1-2, with D possibly TRBD1 on 5 matching bases. Trimming stripped 0 bases from V and 5 bases from J, with 14 bases between. CDR3 length: 15 residues. Germline V gene sequence: CDR1 SGHRS, CDR2 YFSETQ. In DNA form, the CDR3 reads TGCGCCAGCAGCTTGGGGGAGGGACGGACTTATGGCTACACCTTC. Encoded protein: CASSLGEGRTYGYTF.

This clonotype was seen more than once but under ten times. The chain employs TRBV4-2 and TRBJ2-2, with 7 nucleotides matching TRBD2. The J segment lost 7 bases and the V segment lost 0 bases, leaving 5 bases of the junction unmatched. Germline V gene sequence: CDR1 LGHNA, CDR2 YNFKEQ. CDR3 length: 15 residues. The CDR3: CASSQEVGGSGELFF. CDR3 bases: TGTGCCAGCAGCCAAGAGGTGGGCGGGAGCGGGGAGCTGTTTTTT.

This sequence joins TRBV6-9 and TRBJ2-1, with TRBD2 identical over 7 bases. Germline V gene lookup returns CDR1 MNHGY and CDR2 SVAAGI. The CDR3 has 16 amino acids. Trimming took 3 bases from V and 9 from J; bases not matched to a gene: 14. CDR3 amino acids: CASSYRTLRREFEQFF. In DNA, the CDR3 is TGTGCCAGCAGTTACAGGACCCTGAGGCGGGAGTTTGAGCAGTTCTTC.

The gene calls are TRBV10-1 and TRBJ1-6; unclear D gene. Looked up from germline, CDR1 is WNHNN and CDR2 is SYGVQD (reference sequence). The CDR3 is 13 amino acids. V was clipped by 2 bases and J by 7 bases, with 6 bases between them. CDR3: CASSEQANSPLHF. The CDR3 DNA is TGCGCCAGCAGTGAGCAGGCGAATTCACCCCTCCACTTT.

The chain links TRBV24-1 to TRBJ2-2; the D is unclear. The V gene lost 3 bases and the J gene lost 1 base, with 8 bases spanning the gap. This CDR3 is 15 amino acids long. Germline CDR1 KGHDR, CDR2 SFDVKD. CDR3 nucleotides: TGTGCCACCAGTGATCTTGTTTGGAACACCGGGGAGCTGTTTTTT. Translating it yields CATSDLVWNTGELFF.

This clonotype was counted ten times or more. The gene calls are TRBV20-1 and TRBJ2-2; D unresolved. Germline V gene data show CDR1 as DFQATT and CDR2 as SNEGSKA (reference sequence). Between the trimmed V and J ends, which lost 3 bases and 6 bases, there was a span of 14 bases. The CDR3 runs 14 residues. This CDR3 is CSASNLKVAGELFF. The CDR3 DNA sequence: TGCAGTGCTAGTAACCTAAAGGTGGCCGGGGAGCTGTTTTTT.

The sample holds many counts of this clonotype. This chain uses TRBV10-1 with TRBJ2-1; D might be TRBD2 (5 bases). V dropped 0 bases and J dropped 10 bases, with 10 bases sitting between them. The germline gives CDR1 WNHNN, CDR2 SYGVQD (reference sequence). This CDR3 has 13 residues. For the CDR3, the DNA is TGCGCCAGCAGTGAGTCCCCTCGAGGGGAGCAGTTCTTC. It translates to CASSESPRGEQFF.

This chain connects TRBV7-3 to TRBJ2-1; 13 positions agree with TRBD2. CDR1 and CDR2 from the germline V gene are SGHTA and FQGTGA. This CDR3 is built from 16 residues. Trimming removed 4 bases from V and 7 bases from J; junction bases left unmatched: 7. The CDR3 nucleotides are TGTGCCAGCAGCTCGCGGACTAGCGGGAGCATGAATGAGCAGTTCTTC. Encoded protein: CASSSRTSGSMNEQFF.

The CDR3 coding sequence is TGTGCCAGCAGTCGCAGCGGGAGTAACAATGAGCAGTTCTTC. Encoded protein: CASSRSGSNNEQFF. This chain links TRBV27 with TRBJ2-1; the match to TRBD2 covers 8 bases. CDR3 length: 14 amino acids. The germline V gene has CDR1 MNHEY and CDR2 SMNVEV (reference sequence). V was clipped by 5 bases and J by 5 bases; unmatched bases: 5.

This clonotype was seen many times. The gene calls are TRBV15 and TRBJ2-7, with D perhaps TRBD2 (6 bases). V lost 6 bases and J lost 2, with 14 bases in between. From germline, CDR1 is LNHNV and CDR2 YYDKDF (reference sequence). The length of the CDR3 is 14 residues. CDR3 residues: CATSGGVEPYEQYF. DNA of the CDR3: TGTGCCACCAGTGGCGGGGTGGAACCCTACGAGCAGTACTTC.

The chain combines TRBV2 with TRBJ2-1, with a weak D call TRBD2 (5 bases). The ends were cut back, 6 bases at V and 5 bases at J, with 11 bases in the middle. There are 13 residues in the CDR3. The V gene's germline CDR1 is SNHLY and CDR2 FYNNEI. The CDR3 sequence is CASSLDFHNEQFF. The CDR3 region has the DNA TGTGCCAGCAGCCTGGACTTTCACAATGAGCAGTTCTTC.

This clonotype has ten or more counts. The genes are TRBV7-2 and TRBJ1-3; the D is unclear. The CDR3 has 15 residues. The germline gives CDR1 SGHTA, CDR2 FQGNSA. Trimming left V 0 bases short and J 1 base short, with 7 bases between. CDR3 DNA sequence: TGTGCCAGCAGCTTAGCCGAATTGTCTGGAAACACCATATATTTT. This translates into CASSLAELSGNTIYF.

To note about this clonotype: At one end the junction does not follow the germline gene, possibly because of a read error. The chain combines TRBV2 with TRBJ1-5, with D hard to call. The CDR3 is 13 residues long. Germline CDR1 reads SNHLY; CDR2 reads FYNNEI. CDR3 protein: CVSSATGNQPQHF. Here the CDR3 DNA reads TGTGTCAGCAGTGCGACTGGCAATCAGCCCCAGCATTTT.

This clonotype has a count of ten or more. The V and J genes are TRBV5-1 and TRBJ2-3; the D gene is possibly TRBD1 (5 bases). V lost 1 base to trimming and J lost 5 bases, with 14 bases between them. Germline V gene sequence: CDR1 SGHRS, CDR2 YFSETQ. The CDR3 extends over 15 amino acids. The CDR3 DNA is TGCGCCAGCAGCTTGAAGTTCCAGGGTGAAGATACGCAGTATTTT. This encodes CASSLKFQGEDTQYF.

The chain couples TRBV27 to TRBJ2-5; no firm D call. CDR1 and CDR2 from the germline V gene are MNHEY and SMNVEV (reference sequence). The CDR3 covers 11 residues. The V gene lost 6 bases and the J gene lost 9 bases, with 11 bases spanning the gap. CDR3 bases: TGTGCCAGCAGAGCCGTCGAGGCCCAGTACTTC. Translated, it gives CASRAVEAQYF.

This clonotype was detected only a few times. The rearrangement uses TRBV18 and TRBJ2-1; D call uncertain. Germline CDR1 and CDR2: KGHSH and LQKENI. The CDR3 sequence is 14 residues long. The germline V and J ends were trimmed by 10 bases and 0 bases, with 13 bases remaining between them. The CDR3 DNA follows: TGTGCCACCCCCAAAAAGAGCTCCTACAATGAGCAGTTCTTC. Amino acid sequence: CATPKKSSYNEQFF.

In its sample, this clonotype was seen many times. The chain is built from TRBV12-3 or TRBV12-4 and TRBJ1-1, with TRBD1 identical over 8 bases. Trimming removed 6 bases from V and 0 bases from J; junction bases left unmatched: 3. There are 14 residues in the CDR3. This chain's CDR3 is CASRIRGLNTEAFF. DNA of the CDR3: TGTGCCAGCAGGATCAGGGGGCTGAACACTGAAGCTTTCTTT.